The present TCR beta chain was sequenced within a study of shared clonotypes between healthy human individuals. In the study overall: For every donor, three CD4 naive, three CD4 memory, two CD8 naive and one CD8 memory plates were used. General study results and limits: A reduction in generation probabilities was seen for non-shared clonotypes relative to those shared by all four donors.

Adult Caucasians living in Nashville, Tennessee made up all of the donors. Concerning this clone: The antigen is not known.

The germline V gene has CDR1 MNHEY and CDR2 SMNVEV (reference sequence). Trimming removed 2 bases at V and 2 bases at J, with 1 base between. The CDR3 is 13 amino acids. Authors' data handling: Without quality scores, immunoSEQ junctional reads could not be filtered like full-length reads. Sequencing was performed with immunoSEQ multiplex PCR; in TCRdb, only in-frame clones are kept and a portion is missing. V and J calls and clone size follow that table, whereas D and trimming were derived from the DNA. The sample comprises around 510,000 clones, 95% to 96% of which are singletons, and about 0.059% rests with the top ten.

The V and J genes are TRBV27 and TRBJ2-6; unclear D gene. This receptor was taken from a woman aged 25 to 45 in good health. Material: naive CD4+ T cells sorted from blood. As for subset: CD45RA+ positively selected. The CDR3 DNA sequence: TGTGCCAGCAGTTTAACTGGGGCCAACGTCCTGACTTTC. Its translation: CASSLTGANVLTF.